This passage covers 23 T cell receptor beta chains from one sample sequenced in a study of T cells in Graves' hyperthyroidism and ophthalmopathy. Amplification yielded TCR beta CDR3 regions, with RNA transcripts as the source. HTBI primers were the set used in a first-round RT-PCR of the TCR CDR3. TCRdb fed the multiplex PCR reads into MiXCR, producing one record per CDR3 protein. The repertoire holds under 650,000 distinct CDR3 sequences, about 16% seen once, with approximately 3.9% in the top ten. The sample comprised blood. The receptors stem from a woman aged 25 to 39 with Graves' hyperthyroidism.

The rearrangement uses TRBV9 and TRBJ2-2; D not certain. The CDR3 loop spans 17 amino acids. Germline-derived CDR1 and CDR2 are SGDLS and YYNGEE. Trimming took off 0 bases at V and 0 bases at J, with 12 bases between the two ends. The CDR3 loop is CASSVAPGGSNTGELFF. CDR3 sequence (DNA): TGTGCCAGCAGCGTAGCGCCCGGTGGATCGAACACCGGGGAGCTGTTTTTT.

This clonotype was counted ten times or more. The CDR3, as DNA: TGTGCCAGCAGTTTTGGGGGGAGCAATCAGCCCCAGCATTTT. Amino acids: CASSFGGSNQPQHF. The rearrangement uses TRBV12-3 or TRBV12-4 and TRBJ1-5; D perhaps matches TRBD1 (5 bases). The ends were cut back, 3 bases at V and 1 base at J, with 7 bases in the middle. The CDR3 is 14 amino acids.

The sample holds many counts of this clonotype. V gene TRBV27 combines with J gene TRBJ2-7, with D possibly matching TRBD1 (6 bases). V lost 6 bases and J lost 2, with 17 bases in between. Germline CDR1 MNHEY, CDR2 SMNVEV (reference sequence). CDR3 length: 15 amino acids. CDR3 loop: CASRSLRDIPYEQYF. The CDR3 DNA reads TGTGCCAGCAGATCCCTACGGGACATACCCTACGAGCAGTACTTC.

This clonotype was detected ten times or more. The rearrangement uses TRBV29-1 and TRBJ1-2; D call uncertain. V was clipped by 3 bases and J by 0 bases, with 5 bases between them. This CDR3 region has 12 residues. Germline CDR1 reads SQVTM; CDR2 reads ANQGSEA. The DNA for the CDR3 is TGCAGCGTTGACGATACTAACTATGGCTACACCTTC. This codes for CSVDDTNYGYTF.

The chain combines TRBV6-1 with TRBJ1-5; possibly TRBD1 for D (5 bases). The CDR3 has 17 amino acids. Germline V CDR1 and CDR2: MNHNS, SASEGT. V lost 5 bases and J lost 0, with 17 bases in between. The CDR3 region is CASSTSPGTDSNQPQHF. Written as DNA, the CDR3 is TGTGCCAGCAGTACCTCTCCCGGGACGGATAGCAATCAGCCCCAGCATTTT.

The V call is TRBV27, the J call TRBJ2-2; TRBD1 or TRBD2 may be the D gene (5 bases each). The CDR3 extends over 14 amino acids. Trimming removed 2 bases from V and 4 bases from J, with 8 bases in between. Per the germline V gene, CDR1 is MNHEY and CDR2 is SMNVEV (reference sequence). CDR3 DNA sequence: TGTGCCAGCAGTTTAGCCGGGACCACCGGGGAGCTGTTTTTT. As protein: CASSLAGTTGELFF.

The V and J genes are TRBV2 and TRBJ1-4; D not certain. Germline V gene data show CDR1 as SNHLY and CDR2 as FYNNEI. The V and J ends lost 0 bases and 3 bases respectively, with 8 bases between them. CDR3 length: 15 amino acids. The CDR3 nucleotides are TGTGCCAGCAGTGAAGCGCTCGGGGCTAATGAAAAACTGTTTTTT. It encodes CASSEALGANEKLFF.

V is TRBV3-1 and J is TRBJ1-4, with D possibly being TRBD1 (6 bases). Germline V CDR1 and CDR2: LGHDT, YNNKEL (reference sequence). The CDR3 extends over 16 amino acids. V was pared by 4 bases and J by 5 bases, with 17 bases between. For the CDR3, the DNA is TGTGCCAGCAGCCCTCTAGGCGGAGGGGGGAATGAAAAACTGTTTTTT. Translating it yields CASSPLGGGGNEKLFF.

The chain combines TRBV7-9 with TRBJ1-2, with 8 bases aligning to TRBD1. V gave up 5 bases and J gave up 4 bases; unmatched junction bases: 6. The germline CDR1 and CDR2 sequences are SEHNR and FQNEAQ (reference sequence). The CDR3 consists of 14 residues. CDR3 sequence (DNA): TGTGCCAGCAGCACGACAGGGGATGTCTATGGCTACACCTTC. This translates into CASSTTGDVYGYTF.

This clonotype was seen repeatedly, ten times or more. This rearrangement joins TRBV6-1 to TRBJ2-7, with 8 nucleotides matching TRBD1. The V and J ends lost 5 bases and 4 bases, in that order; junction bases with no gene match: 16. This CDR3 is 17 amino acids long. CDR1 is MNHNS, CDR2 SASEGT, per germline. The CDR3 sequence: CASSYRATRTGPYEQYF. For the CDR3, the DNA is TGTGCCAGCAGTTATCGCGCAACTAGGACAGGGCCATACGAGCAGTACTTC.

This rearrangement joins TRBV11-2 to TRBJ2-6; no definite D call. This CDR3 contains 17 residues. The V gene lost 1 base and the J gene lost 2 bases, with 12 bases spanning the gap. CDR1 and CDR2 (germline): SGHAT, FQNNGV. The CDR3 coding sequence is TGTGCCAGCAGCTTAGGCTTTGGTAAGACTGGGGCCAACGTCCTGACTTTC. It encodes CASSLGFGKTGANVLTF.

The chain couples TRBV24-1 to TRBJ2-1; D possibly uses TRBD1 or TRBD2 (5 bases each). The CDR3 runs 17 residues. Trimming cost V 1 base and J 4 bases, with 16 bases left between them. The V gene's germline CDR1 is KGHDR and CDR2 SFDVKD. The CDR3 is CATSDFFAGSGYNEQFF. The CDR3 DNA follows: TGTGCCACCAGTGATTTTTTCGCAGGGAGTGGGTACAATGAGCAGTTCTTC.

This clonotype was seen many times. The chain joins TRBV20-1 to TRBJ2-7; 9 nucleotides align to TRBD2. Per the germline V gene, CDR1 is DFQATT and CDR2 is SNEGSKA (reference sequence). The CDR3 length is 18 residues. Losses at the gene ends were 0 bases for V and 0 bases for J; bases not matched to a gene: 12. The CDR3 DNA follows: TGCAGTGCTAGAGATCGTTTCTCGGCGGGAGGGTACTCCTACGAGCAGTACTTC. It codes for CSARDRFSAGGYSYEQYF.

This clonotype was counted at least ten times. The rearrangement uses TRBV10-3 and TRBJ1-5; D is perhaps TRBD1 (5 bases). The CDR3 contains 14 residues. V was pared by 11 bases and J by 0 bases, with 14 bases between. CDR1 and CDR2 (germline): ENHRY, SYGVKD. CDR3 nucleotides: TGTGCCTCCGGGGGGGGGAATAGCAATCAGCCCCAGCATTTT. It translates to CASGGGNSNQPQHF.

Many counts were recorded for this clonotype. The rearrangement uses TRBV6-1 and TRBJ1-6, with no clear D. Germline assignment: CDR1 MNHNS and CDR2 SASEGT. The CDR3 totals 17 residues. Between the trimmed V and J ends, which lost 5 bases and 0 bases, there was a span of 14 bases. The CDR3 sequence: CASSSEGPGSYNSPLHF. CDR3 coding DNA: TGTGCCAGCAGTTCGGAGGGTCCGGGCTCCTATAATTCACCCCTCCACTTT.

There are many counts of this clonotype. The V and J genes are TRBV6-2 or TRBV6-3 and TRBJ2-1; D is perhaps TRBD1 (5 bases). This CDR3 is 14 amino acids long. The germline V and J ends were trimmed by 6 bases and 8 bases, with 17 bases remaining between them. The germline V gene encodes CDR1 MNHEY and CDR2 SVGEGT. The CDR3 nucleotides are TGTGCCAGCAGGAAAGCAGGGATTGTGGATGAGCAGTTCTTC. It is translated as CASRKAGIVDEQFF.

This clonotype was seen a handful of times. CDR3 in DNA: TGTGCCTGGAGTGTAGGGTACACCGGGGAGCTGTTTTTT. Translation gives CAWSVGYTGELFF. The chain links TRBV30 to TRBJ2-2; no definite D call. This CDR3 is built from 13 residues. Trimming removed 0 bases at V and 3 bases at J, with 5 bases between. CDR1 GTSNPN and CDR2 SVGIG come from the germline V gene (reference sequence).

This clonotype was counted many times. V gene TRBV28 combines with J gene TRBJ1-3; no clear D gene. V was clipped by 8 bases and J by 2 bases, with 22 bases between them. This CDR3 has 17 residues. Germline loops: CDR1 MDHEN, CDR2 SYDVKM. CDR3 region: CASGQDPGRSAGNTIYF. Written as DNA, the CDR3 is TGTGCCAGCGGGCAAGATCCAGGACGTTCCGCTGGAAACACCATATATTTT.

Details on this clonotype: This may be a read error, as it is one base from a much larger clone. The V gene is TRBV20-1, the J gene TRBJ2-1; 7 nucleotides line up with TRBD1. CDR1 is DFQATT, CDR2 SNEGSKA, per germline (reference sequence). The CDR3 extends over 16 amino acids. The CDR3 protein is CSARPNRGSSCNEQFF. CDR3 bases: TGCAGTGCTAGACCCAACAGGGGCAGCTCCTGCAATGAGCAGTTCTTC.

This clonotype came up a few times. The rearrangement joins TRBV7-9 to TRBJ2-7; D is possibly TRBD1 (5 bases). Trimming pared 4 bases from V and 0 bases from J, leaving 16 bases between. CDR3 length: 16 residues. Per germline, CDR1 SEHNR and CDR2 FQNEAQ (reference sequence). CDR3 in amino acids: CASSSPRVPYSYEQYF. The CDR3 DNA sequence: TGTGCCAGCAGCTCACCCAGGGTCCCCTACTCCTACGAGCAGTACTTC.

Regarding this clonotype: A much larger clone lies one base from this, so it may be a read error. The chain couples TRBV19 to TRBJ1-1; no clear D gene. The CDR3 is made up of 14 amino acids. Germline V gene sequence: CDR1 LNHDA, CDR2 SQIVND (reference sequence). The CDR3 protein is CASSIQPMNAEAFF. The CDR3 DNA follows: TGTGCCAGTAGTATACAGCCTATGAACGCTGAAGCTTTCTTT.

CDR3 nucleotides: TGTGCCAGTAGTCTGGAGCGACCTGGACTAGCGGGAGTCAATGAGCAGTTCTTC. Its protein is CASSLERPGLAGVNEQFF. This sequence joins TRBV19 and TRBJ2-1, with 13 bases that match TRBD2. This CDR3 has 18 amino acids. Trimming cost V 5 bases and J 6 bases; bases outside gene matches: 13. Germline V gene sequence: CDR1 LNHDA, CDR2 SQIVND (reference sequence). The full variable domain, rest sourced from reference TRBV19 and TRBJ2-1, is DGGITQSPKYLFRKEGQNVTLSCEQNLNHDAMYWYRQDPGQGLRLIYYSQIVNDFQKGDIAEGYSVSREKKESFPLTVTSAQKNPTAFYLCASSLERPGLAGVNEQFFGPGTRLTVL.

In its sample, this clonotype was seen many times. The rearrangement uses TRBV20-1 and TRBJ1-1; D not certain. The V and J ends lost 4 bases and 1 base respectively, with 16 bases between them. CDR1 DFQATT and CDR2 SNEGSKA come from the germline V gene (reference sequence). The CDR3 runs 15 residues. This chain's CDR3 is CSAIQSTRRNTEAFF. The CDR3 DNA sequence: TGCAGTGCTATCCAGTCGACACGACGGAACACTGAAGCTTTCTTT.